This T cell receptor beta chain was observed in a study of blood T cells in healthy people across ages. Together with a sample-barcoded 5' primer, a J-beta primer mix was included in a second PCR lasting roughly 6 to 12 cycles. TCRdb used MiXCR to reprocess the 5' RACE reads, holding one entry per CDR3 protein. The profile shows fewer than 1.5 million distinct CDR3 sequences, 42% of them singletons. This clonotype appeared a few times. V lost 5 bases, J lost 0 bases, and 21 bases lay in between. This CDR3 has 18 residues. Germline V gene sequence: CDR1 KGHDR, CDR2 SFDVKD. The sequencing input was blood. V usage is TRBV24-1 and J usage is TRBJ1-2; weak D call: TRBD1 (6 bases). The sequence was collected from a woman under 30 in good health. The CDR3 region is CATSAASAGASANYGYTF. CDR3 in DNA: TGTGCCACCAGTGCGGCTTCGGCAGGGGCTTCGGCTAACTATGGCTACACCTTC.